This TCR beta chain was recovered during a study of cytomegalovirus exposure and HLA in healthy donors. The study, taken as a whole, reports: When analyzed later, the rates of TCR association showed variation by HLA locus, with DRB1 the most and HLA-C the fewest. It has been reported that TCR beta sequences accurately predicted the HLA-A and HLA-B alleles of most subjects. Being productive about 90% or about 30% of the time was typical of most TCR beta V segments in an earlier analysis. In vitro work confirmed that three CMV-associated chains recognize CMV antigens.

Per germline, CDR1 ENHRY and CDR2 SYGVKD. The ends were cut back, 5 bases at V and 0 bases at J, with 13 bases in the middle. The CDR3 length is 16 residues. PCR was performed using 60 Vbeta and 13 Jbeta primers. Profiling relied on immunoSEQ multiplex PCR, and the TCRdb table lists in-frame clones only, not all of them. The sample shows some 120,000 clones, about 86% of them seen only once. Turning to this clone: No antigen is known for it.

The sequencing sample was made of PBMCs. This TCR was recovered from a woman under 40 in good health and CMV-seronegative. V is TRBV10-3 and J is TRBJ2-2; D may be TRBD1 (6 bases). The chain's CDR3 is CAISKTTGSNTGELFF. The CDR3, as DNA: TGTGCCATCAGTAAGACGACAGGCTCGAACACCGGGGAGCTGTTTTTT.